This T cell receptor (beta chain) was captured by sequencing in a study of long-term antiretroviral therapy in people with HIV. Study as a whole: The earliest samples predate the 2015 immediate-ART recommendation by about a decade.

Running of the v3.0 immunoSEQ assay took place at survey level. TCRdb's table, derived via immunoSEQ multiplex PCR, lists solely in-frame clones and lacks some. The sample has 20,000 to 25,000 clones; over 80% are singletons. V shed 0 bases, J shed 3 bases, and the junction held 5 bases outside the gene matches. The germline V gene encodes CDR1 MRHNA and CDR2 SNTAGT. This CDR3 comprises 17 residues. Remarks on this clone: Antigen: not known.

Points from the study as a whole: ART-treated samples gained diversity yet remained below transplant donor controls.

The sample here was unsorted PBMCs, taken 1.2 years after starting antiretroviral therapy. The TCR sequence derives from a woman aged 40-49 years with HIV. J is TRBJ1-2 and V is TRBV6-4, with 12 bases lining up with TRBD1. For the CDR3, the DNA is TGTGCCAGCAGTGACTCTGGGACAGGGGGCGCCCACTATGGCTACACCTTC. Its translation: CASSDSGTGGAHYGYTF.